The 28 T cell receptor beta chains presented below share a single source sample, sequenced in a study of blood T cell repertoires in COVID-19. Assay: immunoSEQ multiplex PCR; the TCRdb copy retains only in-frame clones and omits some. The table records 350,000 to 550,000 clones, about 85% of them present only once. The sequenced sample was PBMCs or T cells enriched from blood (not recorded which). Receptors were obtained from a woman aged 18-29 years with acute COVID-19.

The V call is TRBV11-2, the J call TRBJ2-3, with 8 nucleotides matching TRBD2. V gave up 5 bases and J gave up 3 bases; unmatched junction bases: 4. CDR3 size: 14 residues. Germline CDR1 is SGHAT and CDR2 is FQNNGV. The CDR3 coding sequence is TGTGCCAGCAGCCCCGGGGGGGGGACAGATACGCAGTATTTT. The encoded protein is CASSPGGGTDTQYF.

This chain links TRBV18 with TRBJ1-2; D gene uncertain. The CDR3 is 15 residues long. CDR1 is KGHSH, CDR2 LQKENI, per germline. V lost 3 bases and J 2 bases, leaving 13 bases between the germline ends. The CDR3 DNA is TGTGCCAGCTCACCTCCGGTAGAGGGCAACTATGGCTACACCTTC. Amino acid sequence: CASSPPVEGNYGYTF.

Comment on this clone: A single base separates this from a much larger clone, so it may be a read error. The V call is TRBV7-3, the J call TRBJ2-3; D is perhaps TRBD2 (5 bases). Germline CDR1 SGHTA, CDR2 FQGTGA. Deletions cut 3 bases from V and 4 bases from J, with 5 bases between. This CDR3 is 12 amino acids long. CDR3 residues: CASSLGADTQYF. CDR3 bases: TGTGCCAGCAGCTTGGGAGCAGATACGCAGTATTTT.

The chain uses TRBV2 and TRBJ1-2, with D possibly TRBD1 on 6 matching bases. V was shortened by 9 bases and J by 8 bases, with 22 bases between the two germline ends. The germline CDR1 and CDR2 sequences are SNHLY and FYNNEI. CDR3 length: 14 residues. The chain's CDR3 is CASGRLQGHKGYTF. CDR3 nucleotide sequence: TGTGCCAGTGGCCGGTTACAGGGCCATAAAGGCTACACCTTC.

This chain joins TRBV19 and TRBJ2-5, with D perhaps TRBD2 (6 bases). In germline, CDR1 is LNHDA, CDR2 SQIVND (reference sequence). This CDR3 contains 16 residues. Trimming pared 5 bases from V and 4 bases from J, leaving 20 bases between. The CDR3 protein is CASSDQGTSTLETQYF. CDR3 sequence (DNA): TGTGCCAGTAGTGACCAAGGGACTTCAACACTAGAGACCCAGTACTTC.

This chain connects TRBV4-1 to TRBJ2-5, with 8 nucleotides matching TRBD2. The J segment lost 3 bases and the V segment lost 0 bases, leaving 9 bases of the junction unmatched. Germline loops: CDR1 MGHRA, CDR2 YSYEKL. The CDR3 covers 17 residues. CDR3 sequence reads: CASSQEPPREVEETQYF. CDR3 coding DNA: TGCGCCAGCAGCCAAGAACCCCCGCGGGAGGTAGAAGAGACCCAGTACTTC.

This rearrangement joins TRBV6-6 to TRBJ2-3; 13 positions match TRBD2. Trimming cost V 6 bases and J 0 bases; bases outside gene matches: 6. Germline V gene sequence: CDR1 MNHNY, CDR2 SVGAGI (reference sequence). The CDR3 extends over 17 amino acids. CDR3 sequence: CASRRLAGGSSTDTQYF. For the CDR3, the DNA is TGTGCCAGCAGACGACTAGCGGGAGGCTCTAGCACAGATACGCAGTATTTT.

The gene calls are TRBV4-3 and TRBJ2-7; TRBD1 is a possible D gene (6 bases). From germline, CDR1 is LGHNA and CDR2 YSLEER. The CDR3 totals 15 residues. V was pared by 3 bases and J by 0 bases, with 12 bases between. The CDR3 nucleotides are TGCGCCAGCAGCCAGACAGGACTCCGCTCCTACGAGCAGTACTTC. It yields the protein CASSQTGLRSYEQYF.

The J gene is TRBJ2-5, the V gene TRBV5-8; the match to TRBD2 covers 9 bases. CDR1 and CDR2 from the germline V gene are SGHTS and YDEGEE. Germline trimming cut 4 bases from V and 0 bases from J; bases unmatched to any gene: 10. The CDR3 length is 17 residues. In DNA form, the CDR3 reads TGTGCCAGCAGCCCGGGCGGGGGGGTCTCCTACCAAGAGACCCAGTACTTC. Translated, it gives CASSPGGGVSYQETQYF.

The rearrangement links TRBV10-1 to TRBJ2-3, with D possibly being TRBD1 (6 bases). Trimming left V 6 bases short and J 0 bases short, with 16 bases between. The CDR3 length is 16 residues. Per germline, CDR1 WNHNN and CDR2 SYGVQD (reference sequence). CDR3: CASSAGTSASTDTQYF. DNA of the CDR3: TGCGCCAGCAGCGCTGGGACATCCGCTAGCACAGATACGCAGTATTTT.

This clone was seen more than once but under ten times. CDR3 bases: TGTGCCAGAAACCTCCCCTTTTGTTATCGAACATATAGCAATCAGCCCCAGCATTTT. This codes for CARNLPFCYRTYSNQPQHF. The chain recombines TRBV5-3 with TRBJ1-5; the D is unclear. TRBV5-3 carries the ORF label, with uncertain function. The CDR3 sequence is 19 residues long. The V and J ends lost 6 bases and 0 bases respectively, with 25 bases between them.

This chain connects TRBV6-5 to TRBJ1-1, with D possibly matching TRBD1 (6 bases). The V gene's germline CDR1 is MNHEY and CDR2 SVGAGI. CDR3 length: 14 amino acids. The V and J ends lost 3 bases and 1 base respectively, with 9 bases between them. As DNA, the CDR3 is TGTGCCAGCAGTTATGACAGGTCGAACACTGAAGCTTTCTTT. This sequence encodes CASSYDRSNTEAFF.

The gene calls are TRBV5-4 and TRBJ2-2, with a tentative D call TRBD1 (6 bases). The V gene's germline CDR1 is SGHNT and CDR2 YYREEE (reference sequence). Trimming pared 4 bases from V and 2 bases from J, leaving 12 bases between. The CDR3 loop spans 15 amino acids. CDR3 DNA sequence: TGTGCCAGCAGCCCGGGCAGGGGAAACACCGGGGAGCTGTTTTTT. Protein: CASSPGRGNTGELFF.

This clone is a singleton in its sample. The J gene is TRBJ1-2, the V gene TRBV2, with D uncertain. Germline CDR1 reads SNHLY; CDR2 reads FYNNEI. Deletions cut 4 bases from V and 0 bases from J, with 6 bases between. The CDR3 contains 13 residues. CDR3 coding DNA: TGTGCCAGCAGTGTATCAGCTAACTATGGCTACACCTTC. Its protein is CASSVSANYGYTF.

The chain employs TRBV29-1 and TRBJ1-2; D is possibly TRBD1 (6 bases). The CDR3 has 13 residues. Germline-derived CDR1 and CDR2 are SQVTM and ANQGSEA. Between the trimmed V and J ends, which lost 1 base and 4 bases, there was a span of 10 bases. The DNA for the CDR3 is TGCAGCGTTGAAGGGGGGCACGCCTATGGCTACACCTTC. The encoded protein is CSVEGGHAYGYTF.

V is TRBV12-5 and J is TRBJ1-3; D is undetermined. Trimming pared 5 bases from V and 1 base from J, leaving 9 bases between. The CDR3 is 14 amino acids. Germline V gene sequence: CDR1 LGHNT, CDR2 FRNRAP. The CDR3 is CASGMGVSGNTIYF. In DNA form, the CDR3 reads TGTGCTAGTGGTATGGGAGTTTCTGGAAACACCATATATTTT.

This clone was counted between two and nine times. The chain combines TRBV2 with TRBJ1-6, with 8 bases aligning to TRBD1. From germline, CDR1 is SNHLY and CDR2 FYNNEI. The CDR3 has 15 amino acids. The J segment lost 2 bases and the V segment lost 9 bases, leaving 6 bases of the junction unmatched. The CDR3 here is CARQGASAYNSPLHF. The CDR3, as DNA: TGTGCCAGGCAGGGGGCAAGCGCCTATAATTCACCCCTCCACTTT.

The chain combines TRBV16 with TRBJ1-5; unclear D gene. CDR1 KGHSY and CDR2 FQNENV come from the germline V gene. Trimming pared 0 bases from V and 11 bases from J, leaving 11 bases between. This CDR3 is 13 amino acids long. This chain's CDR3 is CASSQSPEAAQHF. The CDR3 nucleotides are TGTGCCAGCAGCCAATCTCCCGAGGCAGCCCAGCATTTT.

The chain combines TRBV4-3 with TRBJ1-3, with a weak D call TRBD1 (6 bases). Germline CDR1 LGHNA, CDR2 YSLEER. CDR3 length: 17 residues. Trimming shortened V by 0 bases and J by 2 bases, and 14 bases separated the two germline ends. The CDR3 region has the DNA TGCGCCAGCAGCCAAGATCAGGGGCGGTTGACTGGAAACACCATATATTTT. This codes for CASSQDQGRLTGNTIYF.

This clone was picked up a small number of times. CDR3 bases: TGCGCCAGCAGCCAAATAGGGGGAGCACCCCTCCACTTT. Encoded protein: CASSQIGGAPLHF. V usage is TRBV4-1 and J usage is TRBJ1-6, with D perhaps matching TRBD1 (6 bases). The CDR3 contains 13 residues. Germline loops: CDR1 MGHRA, CDR2 YSYEKL. Trimming took 2 bases from V and 11 from J, leaving 10 bases between them.

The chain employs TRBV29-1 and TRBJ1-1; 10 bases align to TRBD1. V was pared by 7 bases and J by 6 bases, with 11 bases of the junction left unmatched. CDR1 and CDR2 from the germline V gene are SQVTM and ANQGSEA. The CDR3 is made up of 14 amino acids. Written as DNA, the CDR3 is TGCAGCGGTGGACAGGGGGTCATCTCACCTGAAGCTTTCTTT. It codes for CSGGQGVISPEAFF.

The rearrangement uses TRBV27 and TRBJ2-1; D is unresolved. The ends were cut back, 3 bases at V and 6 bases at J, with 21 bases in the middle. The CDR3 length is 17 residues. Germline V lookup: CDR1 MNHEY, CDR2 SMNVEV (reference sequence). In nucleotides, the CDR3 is TGTGCCAGCAGTTTCGGTTCTAGTCGAGTGAAGCGCAATGAGCAGTTCTTC. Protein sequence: CASSFGSSRVKRNEQFF.

CDR3 sequence (DNA): TGTGCCAGCAGCACGGGACTAGCGGGGGGCACAGATACGCAGTATTTT. Its translation: CASSTGLAGGTDTQYF. This chain links TRBV7-3 with TRBJ2-3, with 14 positions matching TRBD2. With V trimmed by 5 bases and J by 1 base, 2 bases remained unmatched. Germline V gene sequence: CDR1 SGHTA, CDR2 FQGTGA. The CDR3 covers 16 residues.

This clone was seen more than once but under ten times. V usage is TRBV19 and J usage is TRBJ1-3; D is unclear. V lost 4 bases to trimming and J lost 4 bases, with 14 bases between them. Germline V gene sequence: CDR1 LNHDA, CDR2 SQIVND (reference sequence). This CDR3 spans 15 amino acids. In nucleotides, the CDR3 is TGTGCCAGTAGTACCGCATCGGGAATCGGAAACACCATATATTTT. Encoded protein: CASSTASGIGNTIYF.

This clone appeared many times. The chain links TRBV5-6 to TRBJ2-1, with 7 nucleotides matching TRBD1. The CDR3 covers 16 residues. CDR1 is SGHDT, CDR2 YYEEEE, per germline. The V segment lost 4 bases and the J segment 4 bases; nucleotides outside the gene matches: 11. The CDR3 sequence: CASSENRGVIYNEQFF. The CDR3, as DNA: TGTGCCAGCAGCGAAAACAGGGGCGTAATATACAATGAGCAGTTCTTC.

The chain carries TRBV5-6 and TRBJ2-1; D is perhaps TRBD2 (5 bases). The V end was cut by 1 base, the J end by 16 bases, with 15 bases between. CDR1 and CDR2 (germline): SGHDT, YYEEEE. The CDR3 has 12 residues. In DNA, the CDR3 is TGTGCCAGCAGCTTGAGAGGCAAGGAGGAATTCTTC. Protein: CASSLRGKEEFF.

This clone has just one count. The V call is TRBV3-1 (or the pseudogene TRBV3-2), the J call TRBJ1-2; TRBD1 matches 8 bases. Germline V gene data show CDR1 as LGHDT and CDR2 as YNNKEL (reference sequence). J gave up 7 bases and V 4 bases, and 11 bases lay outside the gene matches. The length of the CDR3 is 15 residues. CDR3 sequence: CASSLPGQGISGYTF. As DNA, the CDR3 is TGTGCCAGCAGCCTACCCGGACAGGGAATCTCTGGCTACACCTTC.

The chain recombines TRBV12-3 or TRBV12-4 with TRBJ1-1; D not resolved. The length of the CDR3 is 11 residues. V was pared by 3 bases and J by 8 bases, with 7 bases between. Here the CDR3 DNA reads TGTGCCAGCAGTTTTAGGGAGGAAGCTTTCTTT. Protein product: CASSFREEAFF.